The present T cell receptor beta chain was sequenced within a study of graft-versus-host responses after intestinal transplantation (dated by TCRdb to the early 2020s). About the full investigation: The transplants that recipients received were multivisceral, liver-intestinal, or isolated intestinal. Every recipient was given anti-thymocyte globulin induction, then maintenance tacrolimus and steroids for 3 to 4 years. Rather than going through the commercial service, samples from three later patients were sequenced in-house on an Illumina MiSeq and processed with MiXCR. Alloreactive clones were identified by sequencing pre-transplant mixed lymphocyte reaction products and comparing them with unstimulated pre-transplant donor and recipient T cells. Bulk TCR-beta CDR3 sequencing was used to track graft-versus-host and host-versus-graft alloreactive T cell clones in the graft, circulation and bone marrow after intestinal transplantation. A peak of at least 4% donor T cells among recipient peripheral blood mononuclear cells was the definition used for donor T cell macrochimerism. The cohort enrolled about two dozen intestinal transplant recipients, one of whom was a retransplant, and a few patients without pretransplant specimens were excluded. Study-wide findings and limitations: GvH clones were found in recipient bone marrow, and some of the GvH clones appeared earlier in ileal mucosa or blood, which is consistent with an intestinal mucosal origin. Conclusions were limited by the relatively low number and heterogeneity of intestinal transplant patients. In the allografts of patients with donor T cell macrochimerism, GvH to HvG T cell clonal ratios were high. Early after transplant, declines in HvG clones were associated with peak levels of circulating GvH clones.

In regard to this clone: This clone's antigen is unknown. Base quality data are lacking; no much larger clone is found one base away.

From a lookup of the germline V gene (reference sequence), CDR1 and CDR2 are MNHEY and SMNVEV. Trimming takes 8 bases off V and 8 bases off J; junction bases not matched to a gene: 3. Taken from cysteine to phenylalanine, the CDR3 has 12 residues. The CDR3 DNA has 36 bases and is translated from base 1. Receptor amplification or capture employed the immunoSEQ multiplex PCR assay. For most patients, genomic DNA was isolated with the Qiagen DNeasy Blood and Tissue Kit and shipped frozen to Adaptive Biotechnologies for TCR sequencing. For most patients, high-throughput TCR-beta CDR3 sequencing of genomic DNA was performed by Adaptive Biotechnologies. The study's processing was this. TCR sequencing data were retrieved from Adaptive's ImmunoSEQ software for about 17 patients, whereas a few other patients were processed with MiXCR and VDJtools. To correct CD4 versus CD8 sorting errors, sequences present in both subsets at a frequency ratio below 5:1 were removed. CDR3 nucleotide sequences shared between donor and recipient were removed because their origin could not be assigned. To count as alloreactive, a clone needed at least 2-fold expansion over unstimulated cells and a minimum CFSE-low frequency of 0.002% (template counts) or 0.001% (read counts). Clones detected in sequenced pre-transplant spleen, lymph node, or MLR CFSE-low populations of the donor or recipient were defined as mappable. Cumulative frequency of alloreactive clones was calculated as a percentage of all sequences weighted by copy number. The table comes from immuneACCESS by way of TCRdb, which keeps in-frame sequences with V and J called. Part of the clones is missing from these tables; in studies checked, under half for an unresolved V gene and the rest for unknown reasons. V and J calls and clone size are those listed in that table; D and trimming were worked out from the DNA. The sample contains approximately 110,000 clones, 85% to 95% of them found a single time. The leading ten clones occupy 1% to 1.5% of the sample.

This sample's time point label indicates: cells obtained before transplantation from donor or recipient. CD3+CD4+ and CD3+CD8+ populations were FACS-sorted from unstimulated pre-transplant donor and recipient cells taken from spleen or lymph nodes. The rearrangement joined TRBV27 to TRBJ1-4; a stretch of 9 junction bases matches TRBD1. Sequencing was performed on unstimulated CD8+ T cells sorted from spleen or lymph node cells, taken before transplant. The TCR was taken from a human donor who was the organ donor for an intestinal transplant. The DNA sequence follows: TGTGCCAGCCGGACAGGGGACGAAAAACTGTTTTTT. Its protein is CASRTGDEKLFF.